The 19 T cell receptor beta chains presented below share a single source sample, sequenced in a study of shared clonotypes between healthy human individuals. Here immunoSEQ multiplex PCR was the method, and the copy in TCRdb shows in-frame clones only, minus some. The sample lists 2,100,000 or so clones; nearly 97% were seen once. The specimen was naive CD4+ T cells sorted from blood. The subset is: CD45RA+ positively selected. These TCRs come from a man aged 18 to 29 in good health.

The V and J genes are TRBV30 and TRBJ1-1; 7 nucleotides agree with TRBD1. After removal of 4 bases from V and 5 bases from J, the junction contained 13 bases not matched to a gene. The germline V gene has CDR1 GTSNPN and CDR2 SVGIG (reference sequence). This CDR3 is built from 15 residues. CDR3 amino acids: CAWTLRDRAKTEAFF. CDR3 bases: TGTGCCTGGACCCTCCGGGACAGAGCAAAAACTGAAGCTTTCTTT.

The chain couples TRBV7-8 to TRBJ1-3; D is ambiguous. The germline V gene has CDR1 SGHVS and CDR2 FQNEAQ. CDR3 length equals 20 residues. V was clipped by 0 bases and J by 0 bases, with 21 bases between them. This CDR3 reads CASSLAPTEHPNNSGNTIYF. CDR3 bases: TGTGCCAGCAGCTTAGCGCCCACAGAACATCCAAATAACTCTGGAAACACCATATATTTT. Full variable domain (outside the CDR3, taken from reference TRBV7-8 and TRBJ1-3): GAGVSQSPRYKVAKRGQDVALRCDPISGHVSLFWYQQALGQGPEFLTYFQNEAQLDKSGLPSDRFFAERPEGSVSTLKIQRTQQEDSAVYLCASSLAPTEHPNNSGNTIYFGEGSWLTVV.

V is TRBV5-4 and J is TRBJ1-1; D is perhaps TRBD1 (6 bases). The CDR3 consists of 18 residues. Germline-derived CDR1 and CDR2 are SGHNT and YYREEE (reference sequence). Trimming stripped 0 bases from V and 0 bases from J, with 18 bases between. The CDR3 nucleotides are TGTGCCAGCAGCTTGGGCCGGGACAAGACGACGATGAACACTGAAGCTTTCTTT. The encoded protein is CASSLGRDKTTMNTEAFF.

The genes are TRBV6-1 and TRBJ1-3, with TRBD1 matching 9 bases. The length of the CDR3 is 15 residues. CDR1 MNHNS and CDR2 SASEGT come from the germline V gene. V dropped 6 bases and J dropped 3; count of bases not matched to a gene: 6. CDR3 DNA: TGTGCCAGCAGCATACAGGGGGCGGGTGGAAACACCATATATTTT. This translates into CASSIQGAGGNTIYF.

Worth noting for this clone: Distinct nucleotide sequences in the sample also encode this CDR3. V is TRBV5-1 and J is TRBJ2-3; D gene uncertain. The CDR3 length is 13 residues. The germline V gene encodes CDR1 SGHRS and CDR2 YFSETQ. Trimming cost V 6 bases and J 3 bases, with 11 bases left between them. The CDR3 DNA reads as TGCGCCAGCACTCTAGGTGGGACAGATACGCAGTATTTT. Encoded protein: CASTLGGTDTQYF.

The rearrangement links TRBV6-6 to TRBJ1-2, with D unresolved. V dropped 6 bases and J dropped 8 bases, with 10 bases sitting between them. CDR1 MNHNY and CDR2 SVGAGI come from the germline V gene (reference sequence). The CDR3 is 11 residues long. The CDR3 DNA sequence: TGTGCCAGCAGGCTTGGGGAGGGCTACACCTTC. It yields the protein CASRLGEGYTF.

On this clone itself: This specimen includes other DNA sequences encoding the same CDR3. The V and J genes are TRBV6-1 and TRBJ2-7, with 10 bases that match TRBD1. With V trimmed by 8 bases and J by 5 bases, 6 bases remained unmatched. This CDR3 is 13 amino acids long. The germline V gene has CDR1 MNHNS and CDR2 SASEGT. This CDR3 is CASSGTGAHEQYF. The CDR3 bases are TGTGCCAGCTCCGGGACAGGGGCCCACGAGCAGTACTTC.

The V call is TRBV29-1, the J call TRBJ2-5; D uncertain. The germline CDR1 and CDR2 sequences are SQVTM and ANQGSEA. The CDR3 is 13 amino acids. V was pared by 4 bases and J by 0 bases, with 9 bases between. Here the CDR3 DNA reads TGCAGCGTTGCACGATCACACCAAGAGACCCAGTACTTC. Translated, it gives CSVARSHQETQYF.

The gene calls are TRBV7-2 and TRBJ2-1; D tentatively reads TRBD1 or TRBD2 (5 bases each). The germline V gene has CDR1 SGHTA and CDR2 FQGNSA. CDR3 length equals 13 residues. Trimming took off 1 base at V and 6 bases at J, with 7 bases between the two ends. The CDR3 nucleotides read TGTGCCAGCAGCTTAGAGGGGACCAATGAGCAGTTCTTC. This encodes CASSLEGTNEQFF.

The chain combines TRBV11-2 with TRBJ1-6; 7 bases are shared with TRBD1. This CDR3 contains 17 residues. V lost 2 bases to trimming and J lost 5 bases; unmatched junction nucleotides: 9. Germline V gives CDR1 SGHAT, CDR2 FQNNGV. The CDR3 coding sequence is TGTGCCAGCAGCTTACAGTACGGCAGGGGGAATAATTCACCCCTCCACTTT. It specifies CASSLQYGRGNNSPLHF.

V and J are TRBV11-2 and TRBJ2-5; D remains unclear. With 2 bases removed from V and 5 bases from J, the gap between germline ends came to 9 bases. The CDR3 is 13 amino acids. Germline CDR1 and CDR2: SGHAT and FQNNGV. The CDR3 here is CASSLPGAETQYF. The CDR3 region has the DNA TGTGCCAGCAGCTTACCGGGCGCGGAGACCCAGTACTTC.

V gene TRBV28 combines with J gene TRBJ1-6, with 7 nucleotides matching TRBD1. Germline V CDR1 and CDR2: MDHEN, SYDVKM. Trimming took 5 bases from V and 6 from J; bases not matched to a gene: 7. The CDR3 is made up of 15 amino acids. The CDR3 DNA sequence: TGTGCCAGCAGTCCCGGACAGGCCACTAATTCACCCCTCCACTTT. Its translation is CASSPGQATNSPLHF.

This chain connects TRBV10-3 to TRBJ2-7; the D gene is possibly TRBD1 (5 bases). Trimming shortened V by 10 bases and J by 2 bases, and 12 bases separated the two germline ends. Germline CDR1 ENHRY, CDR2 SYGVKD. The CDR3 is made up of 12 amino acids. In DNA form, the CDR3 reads TGTGCCACGAGCAGGGAACCCTACGAGCAGTACTTC. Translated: CATSREPYEQYF.

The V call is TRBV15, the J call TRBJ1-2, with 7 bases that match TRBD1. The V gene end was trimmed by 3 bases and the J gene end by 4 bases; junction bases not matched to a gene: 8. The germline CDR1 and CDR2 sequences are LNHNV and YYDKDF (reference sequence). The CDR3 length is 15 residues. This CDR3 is CATSRGRDSIYGYTF. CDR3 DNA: TGTGCCACCAGCAGGGGGAGGGACAGCATCTATGGCTACACCTTC.

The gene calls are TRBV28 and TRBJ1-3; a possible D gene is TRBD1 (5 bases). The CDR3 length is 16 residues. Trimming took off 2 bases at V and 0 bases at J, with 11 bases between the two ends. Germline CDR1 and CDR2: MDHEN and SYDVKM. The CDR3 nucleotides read TGTGCCAGCAGTTTAATAGGACATTCCTCTGGAAACACCATATATTTT. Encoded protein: CASSLIGHSSGNTIYF. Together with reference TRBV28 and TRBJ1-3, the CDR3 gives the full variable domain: DVKVTQSSRYLVKRTGEKVFLECVQDMDHENMFWYRQDPGLGLRLIYFSYDVKMKEKGDIPEGYSVSREKKERFSLILESASTNQTSMYLCASSLIGHSSGNTIYFGEGSWLTVV.

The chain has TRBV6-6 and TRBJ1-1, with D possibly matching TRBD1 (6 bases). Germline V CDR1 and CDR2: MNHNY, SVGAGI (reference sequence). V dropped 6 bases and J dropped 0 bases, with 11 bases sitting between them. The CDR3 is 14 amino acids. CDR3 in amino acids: CASSTGMVNTEAFF. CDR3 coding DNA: TGTGCCAGCAGCACAGGGATGGTGAACACTGAAGCTTTCTTT.

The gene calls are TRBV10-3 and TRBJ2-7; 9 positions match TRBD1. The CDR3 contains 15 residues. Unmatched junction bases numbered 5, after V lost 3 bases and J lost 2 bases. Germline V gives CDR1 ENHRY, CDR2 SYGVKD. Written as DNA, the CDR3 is TGTGCCATCAGTGATGAAGGACAGGGGCCCTACGAGCAGTACTTC. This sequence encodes CAISDEGQGPYEQYF.

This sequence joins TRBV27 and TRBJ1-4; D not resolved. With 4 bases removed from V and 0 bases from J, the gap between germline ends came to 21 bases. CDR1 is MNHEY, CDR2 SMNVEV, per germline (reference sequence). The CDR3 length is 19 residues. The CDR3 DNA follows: TGTGCCAGCAGTTCCCACCCGGAGAGGAAGGTTGCAACTAATGAAAAACTGTTTTTT. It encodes CASSSHPERKVATNEKLFF.

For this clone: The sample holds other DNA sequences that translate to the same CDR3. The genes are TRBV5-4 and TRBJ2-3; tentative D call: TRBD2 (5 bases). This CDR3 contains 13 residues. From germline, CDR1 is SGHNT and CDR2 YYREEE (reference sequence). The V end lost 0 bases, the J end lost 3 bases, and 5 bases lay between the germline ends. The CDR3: CASSLVATDTQYF. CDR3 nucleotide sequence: TGTGCCAGCAGCTTGGTAGCGACAGATACGCAGTATTTT. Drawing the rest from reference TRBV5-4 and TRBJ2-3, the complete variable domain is ETGVTQSPTHLIKTRGQQVTLRCSSQSGHNTVSWYQQALGQGPQFIFQYYREEENGRGNFPPRFSGLQFPNYSSELNVNALELDDSALYLCASSLVATDTQYFGPGTRLTVL.